These T cell receptor beta chains were read from a single sample in a study of blood T cell repertoires in COVID-19. Profiled with immunoSEQ multiplex PCR; TCRdb holds only in-frame clones, not every one. This table has 100,000 to 150,000 clones, nearly 90% appearing once. Sequenced material: peripheral blood. The receptor set was obtained from an older woman with COVID-19, enrolled during active disease. Each CDR3 is given with its conserved first and last residue. A D gene is named only where the DNA matches it firmly. Expanded clones get a size class; other rows say once, few or many, or leave the size out.

V gene	J gene	D gene	clone size	CDR3 protein	CDR3 DNA
TRBV15	TRBJ1-2	NA	NA	CATSSPQAYYGYTF	TGTGCCACCAGCAGTCCTCAGGCCTACTATGGCTACACCTTC
TRBV9	TRBJ2-5	TRBD1	NA	CASSGTGPQETQYF	TGTGCCAGCAGCGGGACAGGGCCCCAAGAGACCCAGTACTTC
TRBV7-9	TRBJ2-1	NA	NA	CASSPRLDDRVNEQFF	TGTGCCAGCAGCCCACGACTAGATGATAGAGTCAATGAGCAGTTCTTC
TRBV7-6	TRBJ2-1	NA	NA	CASSFTPRVNNEQFF	TGTGCCAGCAGCTTCACGCCCAGGGTGAACAATGAGCAGTTCTTC
TRBV9	TRBJ2-2	TRBD2	NA	CASSVGLAGFSGELFF	TGTGCCAGCAGCGTAGGTCTAGCGGGGTTCTCCGGGGAGCTGTTTTTT
TRBV27	TRBJ1-5	TRBD1	once	CASSRSRQGVGTNQPQHF	TGTGCCAGCAGCCGCAGCCGACAGGGTGTGGGGACCAATCAGCCCCAGCATTTT
TRBV15	TRBJ1-1	NA	NA	CATSREGWSTEAFF	TGTGCCACCAGCAGAGAAGGATGGAGCACTGAAGCTTTCTTT
TRBV6-5	TRBJ2-3	TRBD1	NA	CASSYSGQGAGDTQYF	TGTGCCAGCAGTTACTCGGGACAGGGGGCCGGAGATACGCAGTATTTT
TRBV7-2	TRBJ1-2	TRBD1	few	CASSLGTGPPNYGYTF	TGTGCCAGCAGCTTAGGGACAGGCCCGCCTAACTATGGCTACACCTTC
TRBV7-8	TRBJ2-5	TRBD1	NA	CASIPTTGAKGETQYF	TGTGCCAGCATACCAACGACAGGGGCGAAAGGGGAGACCCAGTACTTC
TRBV16	TRBJ2-7	NA	NA	CASSQFTYEQYF	TGTGCCAGCAGCCAATTTACATACGAGCAGTACTTC
TRBV4-2	TRBJ1-4	NA	NA	CASSQELRGKLFF	TGTGCCAGCAGCCAAGAGTTAAGGGGAAAACTGTTTTTT
TRBV4-2	TRBJ2-7	NA	NA	CASSPIPGQAYEQYF	TGTGCCAGCAGCCCCATCCCTGGCCAGGCCTACGAGCAGTACTTC
TRBV7-8	TRBJ2-1	NA	NA	CASSRMRSSYNEQFF	TGTGCCAGCAGCCGTATGAGGAGCTCCTACAATGAGCAGTTCTTC
TRBV9	TRBJ1-3	NA	NA	CASSAGLSSGNTIYF	TGTGCCAGCAGCGCAGGACTCTCCTCTGGAAACACCATATATTTT
TRBV9	TRBJ1-2	TRBD1	NA	CASSDRQGMKYYGYTF	TGTGCCAGCAGCGACCGACAGGGAATGAAGTACTATGGCTACACCTTC
TRBV10-1	TRBJ2-5	TRBD1	once	CASSVKRQGGGETQYF	TGCGCCAGCAGTGTAAAGAGACAGGGGGGTGGGGAGACCCAGTACTTC
TRBV12-3/TRBV12-4	TRBJ2-1	NA	NA	CASSLIDEQFF	TGTGCCAGCAGTTTGATAGATGAGCAGTTCTTC
TRBV7-9	TRBJ1-2	NA	NA	CASSLLGARNYGYTF	TGTGCCAGCAGCTTACTGGGGGCCAGGAACTATGGCTACACCTTC
TRBV29-1	TRBJ1-4	NA	NA	CSGLQRASGEEKLFF	TGCAGCGGCTTGCAGCGGGCCTCGGGGGAAGAAAAACTGTTTTTT
TRBV3-1/TRBV3-2	TRBJ1-5	TRBD1	NA	CASRQGAGQPQHF	TGTGCCAGCCGACAGGGGGCTGGGCAGCCCCAGCATTTT
TRBV10-3	TRBJ1-4	NA	once	CAISESKEEKLFF	TGTGCCATCAGTGAGTCAAAGGAGGAAAAACTGTTTTTT
TRBV29-1	TRBJ2-3	TRBD2	NA	CSVAVQRGYDTQYF	TGCAGCGTTGCGGTCCAGCGGGGGTATGATACGCAGTATTTT
TRBV7-3	TRBJ2-5	TRBD2	NA	CASSLIGGGTSGTQYF	TGTGCCAGCAGCTTAATAGGCGGGGGGACCTCGGGGACCCAGTACTTC
TRBV7-2	TRBJ1-1	TRBD1	once	CASSNRRGQGEAFF	TGTGCCAGCAGCAACCGCAGGGGGCAGGGTGAAGCTTTCTTT
TRBV7-2	TRBJ1-1	TRBD1	NA	CASSMDRVEYTEAFF	TGTGCCAGCAGCATGGACAGGGTTGAGTACACTGAAGCTTTCTTT
TRBV27	TRBJ2-7	NA	NA	CASSQGTASVYEQYF	TGTGCCAGCAGTCAGGGGACAGCTAGCGTCTACGAGCAGTACTTC
TRBV10-1	TRBJ2-7	TRBD1	NA	CASRDRARSSYEQYF	TGCGCCAGCAGGGACAGGGCCAGAAGCTCCTACGAGCAGTACTTC
TRBV6-5	TRBJ2-7	NA	NA	CASSYRAGKGYEQYF	TGTGCCAGCAGTTATAGGGCAGGGAAAGGGTACGAGCAGTACTTC
TRBV7-9	TRBJ2-7	TRBD1	once	CASSNFGQALEQYF	TGTGCCAGCAGCAACTTCGGACAGGCACTAGAGCAGTACTTC
TRBV30	TRBJ2-7	TRBD2	NA	CAWSGSGGSVEQYF	TGTGCCTGGAGTGGGAGCGGGGGGTCCGTCGAGCAGTACTTC
TRBV7-2	TRBJ1-2	TRBD1	NA	CASGGGPNYGYTF	TGTGCCAGCGGAGGGGGCCCTAACTATGGCTACACCTTC
TRBV4-1	TRBJ2-6	NA	NA	CASSPRTVITGANVLTF	TGCGCCAGCAGCCCAAGGACAGTTATTACTGGGGCCAACGTCCTGACTTTC
TRBV9	TRBJ2-7	NA	NA	CASSDGGYEQYF	TGTGCCAGCAGCGACGGGGGCTACGAGCAGTACTTC
TRBV5-6	TRBJ1-6	TRBD1	NA	CASSTRTGGGSPLHF	TGTGCCAGCAGCACCCGGACAGGGGGCGGTTCACCCCTCCACTTT
TRBV4-2	TRBJ1-5	NA	few	CASSQEGGMLNQPQHF	TGTGCCAGCAGCCAAGAAGGAGGGATGCTAAATCAGCCCCAGCATTTT
TRBV3-1/TRBV3-2	TRBJ1-2	NA	NA	CASSQEAFPYGYTF	TGTGCCAGCAGCCAAGAAGCGTTCCCCTATGGCTACACCTTC